This TCR beta chain appears in the sequencing data of a study of spatial heterogeneity in lung cancer. In its sample, this clonotype was seen a few times. Time point meaning: sample taken at primary tumor resection. Whole RNA was taken from tumor, nontumor lung or frozen PBMC; it was then sequenced unsorted. Patients with untreated early-stage non-small cell lung cancer, numbering around 72, were the donors. V dropped 6 bases and J dropped 1 base, with 10 bases sitting between them. CDR3 size: 15 residues. TCRdb re-derived calls from the 5' RACE reads in MiXCR, one entry per CDR3 protein. The sample has around 40,000 distinct CDR3 sequences; under 6.5% are singletons.

The genes are TRBV12-3 or TRBV12-4 and TRBJ2-6; D is undetermined. Sequencing used PBMCs, obtained at surgery. The receptor's source is a male donor with early-stage non-small cell lung cancer. CDR3 nucleotide sequence: TGTGCCAGCAGGTCGACCGGTTCTGGGGCCAACGTCCTGACTTTC. Translated, it gives CASRSTGSGANVLTF.